This T cell receptor (beta chain) was captured by sequencing in a study of blood T cells in healthy people across ages. Background on the study: For every two T cells, template switching captured about one barcoded beta molecule.

Using a J-beta primer mix together with a sample-barcoded 5' primer, a second PCR was run for roughly 6 to 12 cycles. All cDNA molecules were each tagged by a template-switch adaptor with 12 random nucleotides. MiXCR was run by TCRdb on the 5' RACE reads, yielding one entry per CDR3 protein. The repertoire holds 710,000 or so distinct CDR3 sequences, with roughly 32% as singletons. Russia was home to the donors, healthy Caucasian individuals aged roughly 6 to 95. The CDR3 spans 15 residues. Looked up from germline, CDR1 is LGHDT and CDR2 is YNNKEL (reference sequence). V was clipped by 1 base and J by 3 bases; unmatched bases: 3.

This chain connects TRBV3-1 to TRBJ1-5; 7 bases agree with TRBD1. Sequencing was done on a sample of blood. The sequence was collected from a woman of 80 years or more in good health. As DNA, the CDR3 is TGTGCCAGCAGCCAAGGTGGGACAGTCAATCAGCCCCAGCATTTT. As protein: CASSQGGTVNQPQHF. Full variable domain (rest looked up from reference TRBV3-1 and TRBJ1-5): DTAVSQTPKYLVTQMGNDKSIKCEQNLGHDTMYWYKQDSKKFLKIMFSYNNKELIINETVPNRFSPKSPDKAHLNLHINSLELGDSAVYFCASSQGGTVNQPQHFGDGTRLSIL.